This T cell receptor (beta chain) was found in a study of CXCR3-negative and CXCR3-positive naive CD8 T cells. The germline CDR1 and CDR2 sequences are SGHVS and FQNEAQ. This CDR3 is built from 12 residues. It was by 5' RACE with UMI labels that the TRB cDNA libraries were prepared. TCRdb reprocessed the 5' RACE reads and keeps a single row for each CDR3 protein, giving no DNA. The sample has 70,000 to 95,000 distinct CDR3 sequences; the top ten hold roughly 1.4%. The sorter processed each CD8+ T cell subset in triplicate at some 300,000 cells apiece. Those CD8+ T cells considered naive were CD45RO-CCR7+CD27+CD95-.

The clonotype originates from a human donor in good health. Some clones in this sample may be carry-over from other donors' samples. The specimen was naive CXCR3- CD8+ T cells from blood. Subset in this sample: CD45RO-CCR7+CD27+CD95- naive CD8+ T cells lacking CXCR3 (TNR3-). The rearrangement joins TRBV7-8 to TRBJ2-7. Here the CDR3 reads CASSSPNYEQYF.